The 20 T cell receptor beta chains presented below share a single source sample, sequenced in a study of early T cells in non-severe SARS-CoV-2 infection. A single record per CDR3 protein comes from TCRdb applying MiXCR to the 5' RACE reads. The sample contains about 46,000 distinct CDR3 sequences, roughly 5.4% of which appear only once. Sample: whole blood, taken at baseline. All receptors come from an adult who was a healthcare worker with PCR-confirmed SARS-CoV-2 infection or an uninfected control (not recorded which).

This clonotype was seen ten or more times. J is TRBJ2-7 and V is TRBV25-1; TRBD2 matches at 11 bases. With 3 bases clipped from V and 2 bases from J, the junction kept 24 bases outside the gene matches. The CDR3 spans 22 residues. Per the germline V gene, CDR1 is MGHDK and CDR2 is SYGVNS. The CDR3 spells CASSDISGRANLLRPNPYEQYF. For the CDR3, the DNA is TGTGCCAGCAGTGACATTAGCGGGAGGGCCAACCTCTTACGCCCCAACCCCTACGAGCAGTACTTC.

This clonotype showed up many times. This rearrangement joins TRBV5-4 to TRBJ1-1, with 8 nucleotides matching TRBD1. The V gene's germline CDR1 is SGHNT and CDR2 YYREEE (reference sequence). This CDR3 has 12 amino acids. The trim removed 3 bases at V and 5 bases at J, leaving 0 bases unmatched. Written as DNA, the CDR3 is TGTGCCAGCAGCTGGACAGGGACTGAAGCTTTCTTT. As protein: CASSWTGTEAFF.

This clonotype was detected ten times or more. This chain joins TRBV7-9 and TRBJ2-1; no clear D. Trimming removed 6 bases from V and 0 bases from J, with 6 bases in between. CDR3 length: 13 amino acids. Germline V lookup: CDR1 SEHNR, CDR2 FQNEAQ (reference sequence). The CDR3: CASRDSSYNEQFF. The CDR3 DNA is TGTGCCAGCAGGGATAGCTCCTACAATGAGCAGTTCTTC.

This clonotype was recorded a few times. One base away lies a much larger clone, so this may be a sequencing read error. This sequence joins TRBV30 and TRBJ2-1, with 7 bases matching TRBD2. The CDR3 spans 14 residues. Germline-derived CDR1 and CDR2 are GTSNPN and SVGIG (reference sequence). CDR3 DNA: TGTGTCTGGACTTTTGGGTTGCGGGGGAATGAGCAGTTCTTC. It is translated as CVWTFGLRGNEQFF. The complete variable domain, with remaining parts taken from reference TRBV30 and TRBJ2-1, reads SQTIHQWPATLVQPVGSPLSLECTVEGTSNPNLYWYRQAAGRGLQLLFYSVGIGQISSEVPQNLSASRPQDRQFILSSKKLLLSDSGFYLCVWTFGLRGNEQFFGPGTRLTVL.

This clonotype came up many times. The rearrangement links TRBV5-1 to TRBJ2-3; 9 bases align to TRBD2. CDR3 length: 14 residues. Trimming cost V 4 bases and J 0 bases; bases outside gene matches: 0. Per germline, CDR1 SGHRS and CDR2 YFSETQ. The CDR3 DNA sequence: TGCGCCAGCAGCGGGACTAGCAGCACAGATACGCAGTATTTT. Its protein product is CASSGTSSTDTQYF.

This rearrangement joins TRBV5-1 to TRBJ2-3, with 8 positions matching TRBD2. Germline V gives CDR1 SGHRS, CDR2 YFSETQ. This CDR3 comprises 14 residues. V lost 6 bases, J lost 8 bases, and 11 bases stayed unmatched. Written as DNA, the CDR3 is TGCGCCAGCACCCTTTCGAGCGGGGGAAGTACGCAGTATTTT. It translates to CASTLSSGGSTQYF.

The chain is built from TRBV11-2 and TRBJ2-7; no clear D gene. This CDR3 is built from 13 residues. V gave up 4 bases and J gave up 1 base, with 8 bases separating them. Germline CDR1 SGHAT, CDR2 FQNNGV. The CDR3 sequence is CASSSPPSYEQYF. The CDR3 coding sequence is TGTGCCAGCAGCTCTCCCCCTTCCTACGAGCAGTACTTC.

This clonotype ranks as medium-sized (0.01 to 0.1%). The rearrangement uses TRBV3-1 and TRBJ1-6; the D gene is possibly TRBD1 (5 bases). The length of the CDR3 is 14 residues. V was pared by 7 bases and J by 9 bases, with 16 bases between. The germline gives CDR1 LGHDT, CDR2 YNNKEL (reference sequence). The CDR3 nucleotides are TGTGCCAGCACCCCGGGCAGGGACGTTTCACCCCTCCACTTT. It codes for CASTPGRDVSPLHF.

This clonotype was observed many times. The chain is built from TRBV28 and TRBJ2-7; 14 bases line up with TRBD2. V was pared by 6 bases and J by 4 bases, with 5 bases of the junction left unmatched. CDR1 and CDR2 from the germline V gene are MDHEN and SYDVKM. The CDR3 is 15 amino acids. The CDR3 bases are TGTGCCAGCAGCCCGACTAGCGGGAGGGGTTACGAGCAGTACTTC. Protein product: CASSPTSGRGYEQYF. The entire variable domain, with the rest obtained from reference TRBV28 and TRBJ2-7, is as follows: DVKVTQSSRYLVKRTGEKVFLECVQDMDHENMFWYRQDPGLGLRLIYFSYDVKMKEKGDIPEGYSVSREKKERFSLILESASTNQTSMYLCASSPTSGRGYEQYFGPGTRLTVT.

This clonotype is termed medium-sized. V gene TRBV29-1 combines with J gene TRBJ2-3; 7 bases are shared with TRBD2. Per germline, CDR1 SQVTM and CDR2 ANQGSEA. The V gene end was trimmed by 7 bases and the J gene end by 2 bases; junction bases not matched to a gene: 9. The CDR3 extends over 14 amino acids. For the CDR3, the DNA is TGCAGCGCTTCACGCGGGACTAACACAGATACGCAGTATTTT. Translation gives CSASRGTNTDTQYF.

This clonotype showed up many times. CDR3 protein: CSARADRGRTDTQYF. The CDR3 DNA reads TGCAGTGCTAGAGCCGATCGTGGAAGAACAGATACGCAGTATTTT. This chain connects TRBV20-1 to TRBJ2-3, with D unclear. In germline, CDR1 is DFQATT, CDR2 SNEGSKA (reference sequence). Trimming pared 1 base from V and 3 bases from J, leaving 14 bases between. This CDR3 is built from 15 residues.

V and J are TRBV28 and TRBJ2-1; 12 bases agree with TRBD2. CDR3 length: 18 residues. Germline CDR1 is MDHEN and CDR2 is SYDVKM. The trim removed 5 bases at V and 2 bases at J, leaving 10 bases unmatched. The CDR3 protein is CASSPLPGLAGTYNEQFF. The CDR3 DNA reads TGTGCCAGCAGTCCACTCCCGGGACTAGCGGGTACCTACAATGAGCAGTTCTTC. Filled out from reference TRBV28 and TRBJ2-1, the complete variable domain reads DVKVTQSSRYLVKRTGEKVFLECVQDMDHENMFWYRQDPGLGLRLIYFSYDVKMKEKGDIPEGYSVSREKKERFSLILESASTNQTSMYLCASSPLPGLAGTYNEQFFGPGTRLTVL.

Many counts were recorded for this clonotype. CDR3 sequence (DNA): TGTGCCAGCTCACCACCTACGTATGGCTACACCTTC. Translating it yields CASSPPTYGYTF. The genes are TRBV18 and TRBJ1-2; D uncertain. There are 12 residues in the CDR3. CDR1 is KGHSH and CDR2 is LQKENI in the germline V gene. Trimming removed 0 bases from V and 5 bases from J, with 4 bases in between.

This clonotype was picked up a small number of times. The chain employs TRBV29-1 and TRBJ1-5; D is ambiguous. This CDR3 comprises 12 residues. Trimming shortened V by 6 bases and J by 4 bases, and 10 bases separated the two germline ends. The germline V gene encodes CDR1 SQVTM and CDR2 ANQGSEA. The chain's CDR3 is CSVQTVNQPQHF. For the CDR3, the DNA is TGCAGCGTACAGACGGTTAATCAGCCCCAGCATTTT.

This clonotype was seen ten or more times. The chain is built from TRBV20-1 and TRBJ2-3, with TRBD2 as a possible D gene (5 bases). The V end was cut by 4 bases, the J end by 3 bases, with 17 bases between. CDR1 and CDR2 (germline): DFQATT, SNEGSKA (reference sequence). This CDR3 spans 15 amino acids. The CDR3 nucleotides are TGCAGTGCTACCCCAACGGTAGGGAGAACAGATACGCAGTATTTT. As protein: CSATPTVGRTDTQYF.

The gene calls are TRBV30 and TRBJ1-1; D is uncertain. The CDR3 has 13 residues. The germline V gene has CDR1 GTSNPN and CDR2 SVGIG (reference sequence). The V end was cut by 1 base, the J end by 5 bases, with 11 bases between. CDR3 sequence reads: CAWSAYGETEAFF. The CDR3 nucleotides read TGTGCCTGGAGTGCTTATGGGGAGACTGAAGCTTTCTTT.

This clonotype was seen repeatedly, ten times or more. CDR3 in DNA: TGTGCCGCCGGAGGGGCAGGGGACGAGCAGTACTTC. Its translation is CAAGGAGDEQYF. V and J are TRBV6-1 and TRBJ2-7, with D perhaps assigned TRBD1 or TRBD2 (6 bases each). The germline V and J ends were trimmed by 11 bases and 5 bases, with 16 bases remaining between them. The germline CDR1 and CDR2 sequences are MNHNS and SASEGT. CDR3 length: 12 residues.

This clonotype came up many times. This chain joins TRBV6-5 and TRBJ1-2; 7 nucleotides line up with TRBD1. The germline V gene encodes CDR1 MNHEY and CDR2 SVGAGI. The CDR3 consists of 13 residues. Unmatched junction bases numbered 6, after V lost 4 bases and J lost 7 bases. CDR3 residues: CASSLGQNLGYTF. The CDR3 DNA reads TGTGCCAGCAGTTTGGGACAGAATCTTGGCTACACCTTC.

This clonotype was picked up many times. The CDR3 DNA follows: TGTGCCAGCAGCTTCTCTTGGGGGAGGGTCGATGAGCAGTTCTTC. This translates into CASSFSWGRVDEQFF. The chain links TRBV7-6 to TRBJ2-1, with TRBD2 identical over 7 bases. The CDR3 runs to 15 residues. Germline loops: CDR1 SGHVS, CDR2 FNYEAQ. V shed 3 bases and J 8 bases; nucleotides not matched to a gene: 10.

This clonotype showed up just a few times. This chain connects TRBV30 to TRBJ1-1; D perhaps matches TRBD1 (5 bases). Germline CDR1 GTSNPN, CDR2 SVGIG (reference sequence). V gave up 2 bases and J gave up 5 bases, with 12 bases separating them. This CDR3 has 13 amino acids. The CDR3 here is CAWSLREGTEAFF. CDR3 DNA: TGTGCCTGGAGTCTTAGGGAGGGGACTGAAGCTTTCTTT.